One and the same sample provided the 15 T cell receptor beta chains below, sequenced in a study of response to subunit inactivated influenza vaccine. MiXCR was run by TCRdb on the RT-PCR reads, yielding one entry per CDR3 protein. Among about 700,000 distinct CDR3 sequences listed, approximately 15% were seen once. Sample: PBMCs from blood, taken around 14 days before vaccination. Every receptor here comes from a man between 50 and 59 years old who received an inactivated influenza vaccine.

Ten or more counts support this clonotype. This chain uses TRBV29-1 with TRBJ2-1; D is possibly TRBD1 (5 bases). Trimming stripped 6 bases from V and 6 bases from J, with 21 bases between. The CDR3 length is 15 residues. CDR1 is SQVTM and CDR2 is ANQGSEA in the germline V gene. The CDR3 protein is CSVHEQGRVGNEQFF. The CDR3 DNA follows: TGCAGCGTCCACGAGCAGGGTCGAGTTGGCAATGAGCAGTTCTTC.

The V call is TRBV7-9, the J call TRBJ2-2, with TRBD2 matching 8 bases. This CDR3 has 15 amino acids. CDR1 is SEHNR and CDR2 is FQNEAQ in the germline V gene (reference sequence). V shed 3 bases, J shed 6 bases, and the junction held 6 bases outside the gene matches. DNA for the CDR3: TGTGCCAGCAGCTTTCTCACAGCGGGGGCCGGGGAGCTGTTTTTT. Translation: CASSFLTAGAGELFF.

This clonotype was counted between two and nine times. The chain carries TRBV10-3 and TRBJ2-2, with D tentatively TRBD2 (5 bases). The CDR3 totals 14 residues. Germline V gives CDR1 ENHRY, CDR2 SYGVKD. Trimming took off 6 bases at V and 4 bases at J, with 12 bases between the two ends. CDR3 sequence: CAIRRDGVTGELFF. DNA of the CDR3: TGTGCCATCAGACGGGATGGGGTCACCGGGGAGCTGTTTTTT.

The chain recombines TRBV12-3 or TRBV12-4 with TRBJ2-3, with D hard to call. Deletions cut 2 bases from V and 0 bases from J, with 12 bases between. The CDR3 totals 16 residues. The DNA for the CDR3 is TGTGCCAGCAGTTTATATCGCGGTGCTAGCACAGATACGCAGTATTTT. It encodes CASSLYRGASTDTQYF.

The chain recombines TRBV11-2 with TRBJ2-1; weak D call: TRBD2 (7 bases). The CDR3 is 14 residues long. Germline CDR1 reads SGHAT; CDR2 reads FQNNGV. Trimming left V 0 bases short and J 9 bases short, with 12 bases between. CDR3 DNA sequence: TGTGCCAGCAGCTTAGAGGGGGGGCGGGCTGAGCAGTTCTTC. Its translation: CASSLEGGRAEQFF.

The chain couples TRBV10-3 to TRBJ1-5; 7 positions agree with TRBD1. The germline gives CDR1 ENHRY, CDR2 SYGVKD. This CDR3 contains 13 residues. V lost 4 bases and J lost 5; bases outside the gene matches: 2. CDR3 sequence reads: CAISGDSYQPQHF. The CDR3 DNA is TGTGCCATCAGTGGGGACAGCTATCAGCCCCAGCATTTT.

The chain employs TRBV9 and TRBJ1-1; the D is unclear. Germline CDR1 and CDR2: SGDLS and YYNGEE. The CDR3 runs to 14 residues. Trimming took 0 bases from V and 2 from J, leaving 8 bases between them. This chain's CDR3 is CASSVAADNTEAFF. CDR3 coding DNA: TGTGCCAGCAGCGTAGCGGCGGATAACACTGAAGCTTTCTTT.

The table lists this clonotype with a few counts. The rearrangement joins TRBV28 to TRBJ1-1; D not resolved. CDR1 and CDR2 from the germline V gene are MDHEN and SYDVKM. The CDR3 is made up of 13 amino acids. V was clipped by 4 bases and J by 11 bases, with 17 bases between them. The CDR3 DNA follows: TGTGCCAGCAGTTCCAGCGGACCAACGAGGGCTTTCTTT. Its protein product is CASSSSGPTRAFF.

This clonotype was counted a few times. The CDR3 DNA is TGTGCCAGCAGCCCCAGGTGGGTGAACACTGAAGCTTTCTTT. This translates into CASSPRWVNTEAFF. This rearrangement joins TRBV2 to TRBJ1-1; D uncertain. The CDR3 spans 14 residues. In germline, CDR1 is SNHLY, CDR2 FYNNEI. V was trimmed by 6 bases and J by 0 bases, leaving 11 bases between them.

This chain uses TRBV3-1 with TRBJ2-1, with no clear D. V lost 3 bases and J 0 bases, leaving 12 bases between the germline ends. The length of the CDR3 is 16 residues. From germline, CDR1 is LGHDT and CDR2 YNNKEL (reference sequence). CDR3 in DNA: TGTGCCAGCAGCCAGGGTATGAGGAGCTCCTACAATGAGCAGTTCTTC. It codes for CASSQGMRSSYNEQFF.

This clonotype came up a few times. This sequence joins TRBV19 and TRBJ1-2; TRBD1 aligns across 7 bases. The length of the CDR3 is 13 residues. The V gene end was trimmed by 7 bases and the J gene end by 8 bases; junction bases not matched to a gene: 10. The V gene's germline CDR1 is LNHDA and CDR2 SQIVND (reference sequence). CDR3 sequence reads: CASKSRDRGGYTF. CDR3 coding DNA: TGTGCCAGTAAGTCCCGGGACAGAGGAGGCTACACCTTC.

This clonotype was counted at least ten times. J is TRBJ2-2 and V is TRBV2, with a tentative D call TRBD1 (5 bases). Trimming shortened V by 6 bases and J by 8 bases, and 16 bases separated the two germline ends. CDR3 size: 14 residues. Per the germline V gene, CDR1 is SNHLY and CDR2 is FYNNEI. The CDR3 DNA is TGTGCCAGCAGCAAAAACAAGGCAGGGGGGGAGCTGTTTTTT. Its translation: CASSKNKAGGELFF.

This clonotype was counted a few times. CDR3 loop: CSGNAGVNEQFF. The CDR3 DNA sequence: TGCAGCGGCAACGCGGGGGTCAATGAGCAGTTCTTC. The chain combines TRBV29-1 with TRBJ2-1, with TRBD2 matching 7 bases. In germline, CDR1 is SQVTM, CDR2 ANQGSEA. This CDR3 has 12 amino acids. Trimming removed 7 bases from V and 6 bases from J; junction bases left unmatched: 6.

This clonotype has at least ten counts. This chain connects TRBV29-1 to TRBJ1-1; D unclear. The V gene's germline CDR1 is SQVTM and CDR2 ANQGSEA. With 4 bases removed from V and 10 bases from J, the gap between germline ends came to 16 bases. The CDR3 sequence is 12 residues long. As DNA, the CDR3 is TGCAGCGTTGGGGCAGGTTACTCAATAGCTTTCTTT. It codes for CSVGAGYSIAFF.

The chain links TRBV7-9 to TRBJ2-5; D is possibly TRBD1 (6 bases). The CDR3 totals 14 residues. Trimming took 3 bases from V and 2 from J, leaving 10 bases between them. Per germline, CDR1 SEHNR and CDR2 FQNEAQ (reference sequence). Written as DNA, the CDR3 is TGTGCCAGCAGCTTTATGGGACATCAAGAGACCCAGTACTTC. As protein: CASSFMGHQETQYF.